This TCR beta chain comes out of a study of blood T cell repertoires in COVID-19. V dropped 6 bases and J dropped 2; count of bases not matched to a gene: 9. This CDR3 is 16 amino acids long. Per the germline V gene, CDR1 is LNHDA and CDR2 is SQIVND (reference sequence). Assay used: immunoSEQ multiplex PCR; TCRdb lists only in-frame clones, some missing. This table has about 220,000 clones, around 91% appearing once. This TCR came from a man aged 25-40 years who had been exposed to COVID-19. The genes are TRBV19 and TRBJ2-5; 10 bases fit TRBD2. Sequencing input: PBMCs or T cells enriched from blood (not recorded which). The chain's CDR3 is CASRRRTSGGQETQYF. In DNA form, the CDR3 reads TGTGCCAGTAGGCGCAGGACTAGCGGCGGTCAAGAGACCCAGTACTTC.